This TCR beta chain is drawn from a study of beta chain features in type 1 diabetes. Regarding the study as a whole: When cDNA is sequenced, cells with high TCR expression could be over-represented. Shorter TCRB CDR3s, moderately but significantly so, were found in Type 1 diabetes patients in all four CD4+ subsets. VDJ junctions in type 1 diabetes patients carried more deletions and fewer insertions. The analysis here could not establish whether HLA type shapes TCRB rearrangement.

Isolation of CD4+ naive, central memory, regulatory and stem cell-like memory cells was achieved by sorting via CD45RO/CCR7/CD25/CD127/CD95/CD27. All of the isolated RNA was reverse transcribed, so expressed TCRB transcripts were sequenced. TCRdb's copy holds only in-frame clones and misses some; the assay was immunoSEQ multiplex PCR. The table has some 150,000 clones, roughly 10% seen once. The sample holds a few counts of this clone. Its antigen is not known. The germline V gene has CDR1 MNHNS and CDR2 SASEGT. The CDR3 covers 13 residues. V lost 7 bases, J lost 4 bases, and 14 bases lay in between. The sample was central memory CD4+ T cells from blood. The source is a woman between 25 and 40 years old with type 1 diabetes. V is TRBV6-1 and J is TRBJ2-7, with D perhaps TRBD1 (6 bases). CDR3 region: CASIRTGQYEQYF. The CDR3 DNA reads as TGTGCCAGCATCCGAACAGGGCAATACGAGCAGTACTTC.